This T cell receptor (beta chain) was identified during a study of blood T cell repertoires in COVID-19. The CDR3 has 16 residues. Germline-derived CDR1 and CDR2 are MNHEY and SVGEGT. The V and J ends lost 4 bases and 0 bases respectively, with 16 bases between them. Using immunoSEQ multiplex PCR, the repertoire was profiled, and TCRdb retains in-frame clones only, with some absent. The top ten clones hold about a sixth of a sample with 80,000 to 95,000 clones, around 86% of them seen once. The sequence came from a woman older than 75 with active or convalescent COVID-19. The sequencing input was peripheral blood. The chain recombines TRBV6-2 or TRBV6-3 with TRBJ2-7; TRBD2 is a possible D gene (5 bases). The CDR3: CASSSSRAEVSYEQYF. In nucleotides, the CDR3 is TGTGCCAGCAGTTCCTCCCGGGCGGAGGTCTCCTACGAGCAGTACTTC.